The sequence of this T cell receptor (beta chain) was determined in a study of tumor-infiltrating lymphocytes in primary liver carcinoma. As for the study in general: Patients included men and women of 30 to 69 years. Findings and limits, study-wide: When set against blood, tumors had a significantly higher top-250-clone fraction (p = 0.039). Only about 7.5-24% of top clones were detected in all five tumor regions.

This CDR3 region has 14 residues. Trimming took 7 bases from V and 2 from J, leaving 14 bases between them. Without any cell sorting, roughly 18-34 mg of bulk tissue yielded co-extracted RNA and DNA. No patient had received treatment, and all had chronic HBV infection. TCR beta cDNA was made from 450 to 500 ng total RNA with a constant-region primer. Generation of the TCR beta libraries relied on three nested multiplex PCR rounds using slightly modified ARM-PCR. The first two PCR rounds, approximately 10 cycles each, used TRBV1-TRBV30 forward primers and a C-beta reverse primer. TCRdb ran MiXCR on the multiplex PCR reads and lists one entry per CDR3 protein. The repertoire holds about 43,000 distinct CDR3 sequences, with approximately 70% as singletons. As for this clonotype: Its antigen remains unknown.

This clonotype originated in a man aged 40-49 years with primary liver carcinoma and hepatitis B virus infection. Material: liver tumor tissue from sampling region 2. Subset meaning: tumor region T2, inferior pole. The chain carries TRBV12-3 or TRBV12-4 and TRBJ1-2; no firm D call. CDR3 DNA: TGTGCCAGCATGCCCCGGGGAGCGAACTATGGCTACACCTTC. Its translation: CASMPRGANYGYTF.